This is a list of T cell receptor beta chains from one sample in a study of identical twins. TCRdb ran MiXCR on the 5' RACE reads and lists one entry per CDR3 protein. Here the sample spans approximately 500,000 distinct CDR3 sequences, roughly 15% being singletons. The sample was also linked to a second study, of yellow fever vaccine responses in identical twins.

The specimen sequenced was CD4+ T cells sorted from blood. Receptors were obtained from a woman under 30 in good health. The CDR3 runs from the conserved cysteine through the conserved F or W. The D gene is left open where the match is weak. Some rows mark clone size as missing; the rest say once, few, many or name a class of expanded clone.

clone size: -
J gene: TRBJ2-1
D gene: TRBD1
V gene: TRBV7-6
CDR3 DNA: TGTGCCAGCAGCTTAGGCCCCGGGACAGGGGGCAATGAGCAGTTCTTC
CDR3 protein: CASSLGPGTGGNEQFF

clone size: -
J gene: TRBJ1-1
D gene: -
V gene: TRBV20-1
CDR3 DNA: TGCAGTGCTAGGAATTGGGAAGGCACTGAAGCTTTCTTT
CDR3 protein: CSARNWEGTEAFF

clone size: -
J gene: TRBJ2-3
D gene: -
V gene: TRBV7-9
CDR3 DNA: TGTGCCAGCAGCTTGGGGCAGGGGTCGTTTGATACGCAGTATTTT
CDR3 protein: CASSLGQGSFDTQYF

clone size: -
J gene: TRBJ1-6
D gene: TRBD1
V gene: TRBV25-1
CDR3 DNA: TGTGCCAGCAGTGATTTGGGGTGGGACAGGGCCCTCCACTTT
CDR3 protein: CASSDLGWDRALHF

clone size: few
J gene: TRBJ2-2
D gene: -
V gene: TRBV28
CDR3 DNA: TGTGCCAGCAGAAGACAGGCCGCTGTAGGGACCGGGGAGCTGTTTTTT
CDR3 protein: CASRRQAAVGTGELFF

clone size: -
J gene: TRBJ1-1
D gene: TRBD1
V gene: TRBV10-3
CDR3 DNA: TGTGCCATCAGTGAGTCGACAGGGATTGAAGCTTTCTTT
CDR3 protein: CAISESTGIEAFF

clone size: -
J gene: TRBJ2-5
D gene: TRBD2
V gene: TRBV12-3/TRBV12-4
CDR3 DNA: TGTGCCAGCAGTTTAGTGCCACTAGCGGGTAGGGAGACCCAGTACTTC
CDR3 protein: CASSLVPLAGRETQYF

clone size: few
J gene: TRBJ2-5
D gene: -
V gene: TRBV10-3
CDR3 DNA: TGTGCCATCAGACCGGGACTTGATGCCGAGACCCAGTACTTC
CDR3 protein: CAIRPGLDAETQYF

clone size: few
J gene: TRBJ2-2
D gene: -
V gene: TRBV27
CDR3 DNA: TGTGCCAGCAGTTTAAGGGGTAGCTTCACCGGGGAGCTGTTTTTT
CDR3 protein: CASSLRGSFTGELFF

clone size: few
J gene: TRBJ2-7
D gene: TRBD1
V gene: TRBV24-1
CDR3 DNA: TGTGCCACCAGTGATTCCCGGGACAGGGAGTACGAGCAGTACTTC
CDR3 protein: CATSDSRDREYEQYF